This T cell receptor (beta chain) stems from a study of CD8 T cells in cerebrospinal fluid in Alzheimer's disease. Points from the study as a whole: Compared with controls, mild cognitive impairment or Alzheimer's disease patients showed higher maximum CSF clone percentages. EBV-specific clones showed no enrichment in Alzheimer's patients and were not the top expanded clones.

A remark on this clonotype: The antigen is undetermined.

TCRdb reprocessed the 10x single-cell sequencing reads; each CDR3 protein has one entry and no DNA is given. The sample table includes over 850 distinct CDR3 sequences. CDR3 length equals 14 residues. Germline V gives CDR1 MDHEN, CDR2 SYDVKM. This clonotype originated in a human donor in good health. Input material: cerebrospinal fluid. The rearrangement links TRBV28 to TRBJ1-2; without DNA, the TCRdb call of TRBD1 cannot be checked. This CDR3 is CASSYRASNYGYTF.